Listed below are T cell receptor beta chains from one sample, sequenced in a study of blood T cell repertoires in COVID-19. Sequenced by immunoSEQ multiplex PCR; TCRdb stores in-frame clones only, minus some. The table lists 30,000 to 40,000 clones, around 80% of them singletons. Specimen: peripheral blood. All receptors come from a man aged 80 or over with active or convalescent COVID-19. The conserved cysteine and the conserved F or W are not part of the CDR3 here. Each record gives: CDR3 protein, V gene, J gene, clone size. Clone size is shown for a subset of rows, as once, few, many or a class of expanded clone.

ASSLGFSEAF	TRBV7-9	TRBJ1-1	few
ASSSGQAKETQY	TRBV7-2	TRBJ2-5	NA
ASSLLGGTLNEQF	TRBV7-3	TRBJ2-1	NA
ASSSTGTGEETQY	TRBV5-1	TRBJ2-5	NA
ASSHIPGQGPPNVLT	TRBV27	TRBJ2-6	NA
ASSYSQGSYEQY	TRBV6-2/TRBV6-3	TRBJ2-7	few
ASSESGGPRTGELF	TRBV2	TRBJ2-2	NA
ASSYEPNSPLH	TRBV7-3	TRBJ1-6	NA
ASSLTGQSPGNTIY	TRBV28	TRBJ1-3	NA
ASSIDGLNNSPLH	TRBV19	TRBJ1-6	NA
ASSPQDSYTEAF	TRBV18	TRBJ1-1	NA
ASSSDRGYYEQY	TRBV11-2	TRBJ2-7	NA
ASSRETRGYGYT	TRBV14	TRBJ1-2	NA
ASSVGLVEGETQY	TRBV9	TRBJ2-5	NA
ASGPVGLSNQPQH	TRBV6-5	TRBJ1-5	once
ASSLVSGGSYEQY	TRBV5-1	TRBJ2-7	NA
ASSLGLLGEQY	TRBV7-9	TRBJ2-7	NA
ASSPQGQASGNTIY	TRBV4-1	TRBJ1-3	few
ASSSGDVYGHYGYT	TRBV5-1	TRBJ1-2	few
ASSLDRAGEAF	TRBV7-8	TRBJ1-1	NA
ASSTLQGSDQPQH	TRBV19	TRBJ1-5	NA
ASSLRLAVYNEQF	TRBV28	TRBJ2-1	NA
ASSFPDSSEQY	TRBV28	TRBJ2-7	NA
ASSYSQGMNSPLH	TRBV6-5	TRBJ1-6	NA
ASSPTSGVYNEQF	TRBV6-4	TRBJ2-1	NA
ASSIPSGGVGDEQY	TRBV28	TRBJ2-7	NA
ASSYSRERTAEKLF	TRBV6-5	TRBJ1-4	NA
ASSPTHSGGNEKLF	TRBV9	TRBJ1-4	NA
ASSLGQRGQPQH	TRBV7-2	TRBJ1-5	NA
ASSVEREGGEQY	TRBV9	TRBJ2-7	few